The 19 T cell receptor beta chains in this list originate from one sample, sequenced in a study of shared clonotypes between healthy human individuals. Sequenced by immunoSEQ multiplex PCR; TCRdb stores in-frame clones only, minus some. Of about 1,800,000 clones listed, about 95% are singletons. CD45RO-negative cells were positively selected for CCR7, leaving out terminally differentiated effector memory CD45RA+ cells. Source material: naive CD8+ T cells sorted from blood. All receptors derive from a man aged 18 to 29 in good health.

The chain carries TRBV11-2 and TRBJ2-7; D is unclear. Trimming removed 0 bases from V and 2 bases from J, with 14 bases in between. There are 16 residues in the CDR3. Looked up from germline, CDR1 is SGHAT and CDR2 is FQNNGV. CDR3 bases: TGTGCCAGCAGCTTAGATACGGAAGGGTTCACCTACGAGCAGTACTTC. This encodes CASSLDTEGFTYEQYF. Supplemented by reference TRBV11-2 and TRBJ2-7, the full variable domain reads EAGVAQSPRYKIIEKRQSVAFWCNPISGHATLYWYQQILGQGPKLLIQFQNNGVVDDSQLPKDRFSAERLKGVDSTLKIQPAKLEDSAVYLCASSLDTEGFTYEQYFGPGTRLTVT.

This clone has only one observation. This chain joins TRBV6-5 and TRBJ2-3; 9 positions agree with TRBD2. This CDR3 region has 14 residues. The trim removed 7 bases at V and 6 bases at J, leaving 8 bases unmatched. Germline V lookup: CDR1 MNHEY, CDR2 SVGAGI. The CDR3 DNA reads TGTGCCAGCACCCGGACTAGCGCCCCCGATACGCAGTATTTT. This codes for CASTRTSAPDTQYF.

The chain uses TRBV7-6 and TRBJ2-1; the D gene could be TRBD1 or TRBD2 (5 bases each). Germline CDR1 SGHVS, CDR2 FNYEAQ. V was shortened by 2 bases and J by 5 bases, with 13 bases between the two germline ends. The CDR3 contains 15 residues. Here the CDR3 reads CASSLPGTHNNEQFF. As DNA, the CDR3 is TGTGCCAGCAGCTTACCCGGGACCCATAACAATGAGCAGTTCTTC.

This sequence joins TRBV10-2 and TRBJ2-2; D is uncertain. Trimming took 4 bases from V and 8 from J, leaving 5 bases between them. CDR3 size: 11 residues. The V gene's germline CDR1 is WSHSY and CDR2 SAAADI. The CDR3 here is CASSVQGELFF. For the CDR3, the DNA is TGCGCCAGCAGTGTTCAAGGGGAGCTGTTTTTT.

V usage is TRBV27 and J usage is TRBJ2-7; D might be TRBD1 (6 bases). The ends were cut back, 5 bases at V and 1 base at J, with 18 bases in the middle. Germline assignment: CDR1 MNHEY and CDR2 SMNVEV (reference sequence). The CDR3 totals 16 residues. The CDR3 spells CASSPSTGRLSYEQYF. The DNA for the CDR3 is TGTGCCAGCAGTCCGTCGACAGGAAGGTTATCCTACGAGCAGTACTTC.

The chain is built from TRBV2 and TRBJ2-7; 8 bases align to TRBD2. This CDR3 has 15 amino acids. V was pared by 3 bases and J by 2 bases, with 6 bases of the junction left unmatched. The germline gives CDR1 SNHLY, CDR2 FYNNEI. CDR3 DNA sequence: TGTGCCAGCAGTGATCCTCTAGCGGGTACCTACGAGCAGTACTTC. This translates into CASSDPLAGTYEQYF. Using reference TRBV2 and TRBJ2-7 for the parts outside the CDR3, the full variable domain is EPEVTQTPSHQVTQMGQEVILRCVPISNHLYFYWYRQILGQKVEFLVSFYNNEISEKSEIFDDQFSVERPDGSNFTLKIRSTKLEDSAMYFCASSDPLAGTYEQYFGPGTRLTVT.

The J gene is TRBJ1-1, the V gene TRBV25-1, with D uncertain. Germline lookup yields CDR1 MGHDK and CDR2 SYGVNS. This CDR3 has 15 residues. Trimming pared 1 base from V and 0 bases from J, leaving 9 bases between. The CDR3: CASSEFTGVNTEAFF. CDR3 nucleotides: TGTGCCAGCAGTGAATTTACCGGGGTGAACACTGAAGCTTTCTTT.

The V and J genes are TRBV29-1 and TRBJ2-7; TRBD1 or TRBD2 may be the D gene (7 bases each). This CDR3 is built from 13 residues. The ends were cut back, 6 bases at V and 1 base at J, with 13 bases in the middle. The germline V gene encodes CDR1 SQVTM and CDR2 ANQGSEA. CDR3 sequence (DNA): TGCAGCGTGGGGGGGACAGATTCCTACGAGCAGTACTTC. Encoded protein: CSVGGTDSYEQYF.

This chain joins TRBV2 and TRBJ1-4; D might be TRBD1 (6 bases). The length of the CDR3 is 16 residues. Germline V gives CDR1 SNHLY, CDR2 FYNNEI. V lost 5 bases and J lost 6, with 19 bases in between. The CDR3 loop is CASSWGVDSTDEKLFF. The DNA for the CDR3 is TGTGCCAGCAGTTGGGGGGTGGACAGCACAGATGAAAAACTGTTTTTT.

V usage is TRBV6-5 and J usage is TRBJ2-4; TRBD1 aligns across 8 bases. Germline lookup yields CDR1 MNHEY and CDR2 SVGAGI. This CDR3 region has 15 residues. The ends lost 5 bases at V and 3 bases at J; junction bases unmatched: 6. CDR3 amino acids: CASSLQGAGKNIQYF. DNA for the CDR3: TGTGCCAGCAGTCTCCAGGGGGCTGGCAAAAACATTCAGTACTTC.

The rearrangement joins TRBV28 to TRBJ1-3; D possibly corresponds to TRBD1 (6 bases). The CDR3 sequence is 15 residues long. Trimming pared 6 bases from V and 0 bases from J, leaving 12 bases between. Germline V CDR1 and CDR2: MDHEN, SYDVKM. The CDR3 DNA sequence: TGTGCCAGCAGGCGGGACACCTACTCTGGAAACACCATATATTTT. This translates into CASRRDTYSGNTIYF.

The CDR3 DNA reads TGTGCCAGCAGCCCGCGGGGGAGGGAGACCCAGTACTTC. It encodes CASSPRGRETQYF. The V and J genes are TRBV5-4 and TRBJ2-5; 7 bases are a match to TRBD2. Germline trimming cut 4 bases from V and 5 bases from J; bases unmatched to any gene: 5. CDR1 is SGHNT, CDR2 YYREEE, per germline (reference sequence). This CDR3 is 13 amino acids long.

The V and J genes are TRBV4-3 and TRBJ2-7; 11 bases agree with TRBD2. Per the germline V gene, CDR1 is LGHNA and CDR2 is YSLEER. V lost 2 bases and J lost 3; bases outside the gene matches: 3. The CDR3 loop spans 15 amino acids. As DNA, the CDR3 is TGCGCCAGCAGCCAAACCCTAGCGGGAGGCTACGAGCAGTACTTC. Amino acid sequence: CASSQTLAGGYEQYF.

To note about this clone: Other DNA sequences in this specimen translate into the identical CDR3. V is TRBV7-9 and J is TRBJ2-7, with D unresolved. The CDR3 has 11 residues. Germline CDR1 and CDR2: SEHNR and FQNEAQ (reference sequence). The V gene lost 1 base and the J gene lost 7 bases, with 5 bases spanning the gap. The CDR3 sequence: CASSLGREQYF. CDR3 DNA sequence: TGTGCCAGCAGCTTAGGTAGAGAGCAGTACTTC.

The chain links TRBV13 to TRBJ2-7; D is unresolved. CDR1 is PRHDT and CDR2 is FYEKMQ in the germline V gene (reference sequence). This CDR3 is built from 12 residues. The V end was cut by 3 bases, the J end by 2 bases, with 5 bases between. The CDR3 bases are TGTGCCAGCAGCTTTGGAGCCTACGAGCAGTACTTC. Amino acids: CASSFGAYEQYF. Together with reference TRBV13 and TRBJ2-7, the CDR3 gives the full variable domain: AAGVIQSPRHLIKEKRETATLKCYPIPRHDTVYWYQQGPGQDPQFLISFYEKMQSDKGSIPDRFSAQQFSDYHSELNMSSLELGDSALYFCASSFGAYEQYFGPGTRLTVT.

This chain joins TRBV11-2 and TRBJ2-1; D is perhaps TRBD1 or TRBD2 (5 bases each). V was shortened by 0 bases and J by 8 bases, with 5 bases between the two germline ends. CDR1 is SGHAT and CDR2 is FQNNGV in the germline V gene. CDR3 size: 12 residues. CDR3 amino acids: CASSLEGDEQFF. The DNA for the CDR3 is TGTGCCAGCAGCTTAGAGGGGGATGAGCAGTTCTTC. The full variable domain, with the rest looked up from reference TRBV11-2 and TRBJ2-1, is EAGVAQSPRYKIIEKRQSVAFWCNPISGHATLYWYQQILGQGPKLLIQFQNNGVVDDSQLPKDRFSAERLKGVDSTLKIQPAKLEDSAVYLCASSLEGDEQFFGPGTRLTVL.

This clone came up once. This chain uses TRBV11-3 with TRBJ2-7; D may be TRBD1 or TRBD2 (5 bases each). CDR3 length: 13 amino acids. Trimming left V 5 bases short and J 1 base short, with 9 bases between. CDR1 is SGHNT, CDR2 YENEEA, per germline. The CDR3 region has the DNA TGTGCCAGCAGCGATGGGACGTCCTACGAGCAGTACTTC. Protein product: CASSDGTSYEQYF. The entire variable domain, with the rest obtained from reference TRBV11-3 and TRBJ2-7, is as follows: EAGVVQSPRYKIIEKKQPVAFWCNPISGHNTLYWYLQNLGQGPELLIRYENEEAVDDSQLPKDRFSAERLKGVDSTLKIQPAELGDSAVYLCASSDGTSYEQYFGPGTRLTVT.

With regard to this clone: Other DNA sequences in the sample encode the same CDR3. V is TRBV27 and J is TRBJ2-7, with D tentatively TRBD1 or TRBD2 (5 bases each). CDR3 size: 13 residues. V was shortened by 2 bases and J by 3 bases, with 8 bases between the two germline ends. The germline V gene has CDR1 MNHEY and CDR2 SMNVEV (reference sequence). The CDR3 region has the DNA TGTGCCAGCAGTTTAGGGACGGTCTACGAGCAGTACTTC. Amino acid sequence: CASSLGTVYEQYF.

Regarding this clone: Other nucleotide sequences in the sample specify the same CDR3. V gene TRBV27 combines with J gene TRBJ2-7; a possible D gene is TRBD2 (5 bases). CDR1 and CDR2 (germline): MNHEY, SMNVEV (reference sequence). CDR3 length equals 16 residues. Trimming pared 0 bases from V and 0 bases from J, leaving 12 bases between. CDR3 bases: TGTGCCAGCAGTTTATCTTCGGGAACCCTCTCCTACGAGCAGTACTTC. Its protein is CASSLSSGTLSYEQYF.